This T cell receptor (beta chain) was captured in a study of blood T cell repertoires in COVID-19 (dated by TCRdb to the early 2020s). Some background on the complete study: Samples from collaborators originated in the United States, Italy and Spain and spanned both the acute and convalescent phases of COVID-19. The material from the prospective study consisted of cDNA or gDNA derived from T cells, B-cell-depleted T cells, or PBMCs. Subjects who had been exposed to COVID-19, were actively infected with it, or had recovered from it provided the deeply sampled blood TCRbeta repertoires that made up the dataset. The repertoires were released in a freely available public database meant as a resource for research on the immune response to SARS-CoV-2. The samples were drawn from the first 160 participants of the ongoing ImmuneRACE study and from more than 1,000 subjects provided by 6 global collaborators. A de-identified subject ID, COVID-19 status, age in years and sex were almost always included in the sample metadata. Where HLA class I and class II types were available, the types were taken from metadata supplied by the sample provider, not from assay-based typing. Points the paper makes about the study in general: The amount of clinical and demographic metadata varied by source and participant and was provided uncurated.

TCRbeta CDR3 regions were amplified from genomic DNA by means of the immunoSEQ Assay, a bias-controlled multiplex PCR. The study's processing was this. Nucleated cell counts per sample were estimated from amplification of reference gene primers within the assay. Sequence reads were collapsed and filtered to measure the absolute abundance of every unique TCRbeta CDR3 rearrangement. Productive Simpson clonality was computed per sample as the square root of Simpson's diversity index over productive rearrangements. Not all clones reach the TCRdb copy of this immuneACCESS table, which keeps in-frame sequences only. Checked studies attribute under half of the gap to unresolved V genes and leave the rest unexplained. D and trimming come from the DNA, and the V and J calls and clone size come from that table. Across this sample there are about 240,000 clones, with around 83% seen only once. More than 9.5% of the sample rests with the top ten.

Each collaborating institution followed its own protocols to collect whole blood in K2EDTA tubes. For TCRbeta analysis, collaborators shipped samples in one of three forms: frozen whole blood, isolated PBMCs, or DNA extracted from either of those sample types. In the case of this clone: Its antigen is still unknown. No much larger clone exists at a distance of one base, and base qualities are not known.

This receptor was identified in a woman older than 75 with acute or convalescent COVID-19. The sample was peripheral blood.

The CDR3 region reads CAIRGGGTEAFF. The DNA sequence is given as TGTGCCATCAGGGGAGGGGGCACTGAAGCTTTCTTT. Rearrangement joined TRBV10-3 to TRBJ1-1, and the D gene may be TRBD1, 6 bases matching. V is reduced by 6 bases and J by 4 bases, leaving a spacing of 9 bases between them. The CDR3 has 12 amino acids, counting the end cysteine and phenylalanine. Only CDR3 DNA remains: 36 bases, in frame from the first base. The germline V gene encodes CDR1 ENHRY and CDR2 SYGVKD.